This passage covers 3 T cell receptor beta chains from one sample sequenced in a study of blood T cell repertoires in COVID-19. TCRdb keeps only in-frame clones here, not all; method: immunoSEQ multiplex PCR. Of almost 250,000 clones in the sample, over 75% were seen once. Source material: PBMCs or T cells enriched from blood (not recorded which). The receptor set was obtained from a woman between 45 and 60 years old with acute COVID-19.

This clone appeared a single time. This chain joins TRBV30 and TRBJ1-5; D not certain. The CDR3 consists of 12 residues. From germline, CDR1 is GTSNPN and CDR2 SVGIG (reference sequence). Trimming cost V 0 bases and J 4 bases, with 4 bases left between them. The CDR3 bases are TGTGCCTGGAGTGTTCTAAATCAGCCCCAGCATTTT. Protein: CAWSVLNQPQHF.

This clone was seen a handful of times. This chain links TRBV4-3 with TRBJ1-4; 9 bases match TRBD1. CDR3 size: 16 residues. V trimming: 3 bases; J trimming: 3 bases; junction bases outside the gene matches: 5. Germline loops: CDR1 LGHNA, CDR2 YSLEER. The CDR3, as DNA: TGCGCCAGCAGCCAGGGGACAGGGCTGGCTAATGAAAAACTGTTTTTT. Its protein is CASSQGTGLANEKLFF.

This chain links TRBV14 with TRBJ1-1; 8 bases are a match to TRBD1. V was pared by 5 bases and J by 4 bases, with 9 bases of the junction left unmatched. CDR1 and CDR2 from the germline V gene are SGHDN and FVKESK. The CDR3 contains 15 residues. In nucleotides, the CDR3 is TGTGCCAGCAGCGATCAGACAGGGGATGGCACTGAAGCTTTCTTT. Protein: CASSDQTGDGTEAFF.